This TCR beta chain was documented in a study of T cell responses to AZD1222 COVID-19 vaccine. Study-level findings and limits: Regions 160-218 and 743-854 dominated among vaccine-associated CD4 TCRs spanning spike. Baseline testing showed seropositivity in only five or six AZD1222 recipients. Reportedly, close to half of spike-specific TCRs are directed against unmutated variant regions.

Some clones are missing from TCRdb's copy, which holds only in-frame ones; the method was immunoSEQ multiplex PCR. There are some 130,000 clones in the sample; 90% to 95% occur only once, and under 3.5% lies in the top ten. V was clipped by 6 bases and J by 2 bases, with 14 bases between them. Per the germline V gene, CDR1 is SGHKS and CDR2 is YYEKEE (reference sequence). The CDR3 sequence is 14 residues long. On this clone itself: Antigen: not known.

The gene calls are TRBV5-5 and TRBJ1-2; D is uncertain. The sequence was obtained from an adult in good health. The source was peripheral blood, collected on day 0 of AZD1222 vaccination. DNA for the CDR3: TGTGCCAGCACCATCGCACAGATGAACTATGGCTACACCTTC. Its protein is CASTIAQMNYGYTF.